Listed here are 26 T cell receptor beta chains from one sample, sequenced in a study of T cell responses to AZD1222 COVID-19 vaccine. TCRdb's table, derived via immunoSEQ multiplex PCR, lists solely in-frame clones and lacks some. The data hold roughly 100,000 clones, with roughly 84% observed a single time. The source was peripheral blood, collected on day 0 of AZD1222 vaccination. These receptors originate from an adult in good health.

CDR3 loop: CASSTSWASGNTIYF. In nucleotides, the CDR3 is TGTGCCAGCAGTACCTCTTGGGCCTCTGGAAACACCATATATTTT. The chain links TRBV6-5 to TRBJ1-3; D call uncertain. Germline assignment: CDR1 MNHEY and CDR2 SVGAGI. The CDR3 consists of 15 residues. Trimming took 5 bases from V and 0 from J, leaving 11 bases between them.

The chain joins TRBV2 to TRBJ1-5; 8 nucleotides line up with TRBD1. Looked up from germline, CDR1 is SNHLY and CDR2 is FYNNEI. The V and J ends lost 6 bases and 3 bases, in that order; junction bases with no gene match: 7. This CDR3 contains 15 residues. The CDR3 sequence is CASRAQGGFNQPQHF. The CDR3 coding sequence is TGTGCCAGCAGGGCACAGGGGGGATTCAATCAGCCCCAGCATTTT.

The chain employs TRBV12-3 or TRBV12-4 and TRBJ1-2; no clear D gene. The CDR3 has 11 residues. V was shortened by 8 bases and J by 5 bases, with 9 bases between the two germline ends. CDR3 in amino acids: CASQRQYGYTF. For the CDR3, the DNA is TGTGCCAGCCAACGGCAGTATGGCTACACCTTC.

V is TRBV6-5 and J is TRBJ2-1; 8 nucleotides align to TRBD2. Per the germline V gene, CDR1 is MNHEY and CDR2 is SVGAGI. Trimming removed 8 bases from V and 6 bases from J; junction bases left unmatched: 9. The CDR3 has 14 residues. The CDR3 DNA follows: TGTGCCAGCTTCAGCGGGGGACATATCAATGAGCAGTTCTTC. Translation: CASFSGGHINEQFF.

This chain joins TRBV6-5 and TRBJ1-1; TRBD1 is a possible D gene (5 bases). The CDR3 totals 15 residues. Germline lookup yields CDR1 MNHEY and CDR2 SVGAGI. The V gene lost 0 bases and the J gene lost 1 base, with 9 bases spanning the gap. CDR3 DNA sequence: TGTGCCAGCAGTTACTCATTGACAGCGAACACTGAAGCTTTCTTT. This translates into CASSYSLTANTEAFF.

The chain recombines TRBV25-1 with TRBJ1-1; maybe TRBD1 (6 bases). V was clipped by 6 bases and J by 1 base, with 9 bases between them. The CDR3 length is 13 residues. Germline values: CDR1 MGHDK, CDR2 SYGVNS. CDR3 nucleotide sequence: TGTGCCAGCAGCTCAGGGGCGAACACTGAAGCTTTCTTT. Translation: CASSSGANTEAFF.

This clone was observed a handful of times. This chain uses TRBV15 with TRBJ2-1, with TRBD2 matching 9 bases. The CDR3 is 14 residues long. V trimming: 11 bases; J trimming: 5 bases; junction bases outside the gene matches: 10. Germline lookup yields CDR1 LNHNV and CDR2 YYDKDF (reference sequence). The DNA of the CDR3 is TGTGCCTCCACCCCAGCGGGAGGCAACAATGAGCAGTTCTTC. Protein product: CASTPAGGNNEQFF.

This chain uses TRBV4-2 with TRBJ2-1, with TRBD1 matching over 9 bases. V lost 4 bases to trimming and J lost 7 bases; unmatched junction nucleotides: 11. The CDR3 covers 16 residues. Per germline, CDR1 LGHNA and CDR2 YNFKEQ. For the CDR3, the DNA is TGTGCCAGCAGCCGAGCACGGACAGGGGAAAGGAATGAGCAGTTCTTC. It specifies CASSRARTGERNEQFF.

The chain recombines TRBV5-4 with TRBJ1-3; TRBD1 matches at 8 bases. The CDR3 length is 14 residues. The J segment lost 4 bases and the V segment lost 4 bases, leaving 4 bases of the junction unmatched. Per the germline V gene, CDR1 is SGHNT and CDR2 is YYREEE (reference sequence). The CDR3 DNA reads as TGTGCCAGCAGCAGGACAGGGACCGGAAACACCATATATTTT. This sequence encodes CASSRTGTGNTIYF.

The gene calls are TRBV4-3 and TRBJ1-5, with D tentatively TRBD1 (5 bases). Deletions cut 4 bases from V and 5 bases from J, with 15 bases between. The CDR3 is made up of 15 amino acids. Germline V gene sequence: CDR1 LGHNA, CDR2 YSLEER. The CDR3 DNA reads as TGCGCCAGCAGCCCATCCAGGGTGGGGTATCAGCCCCAGCATTTT. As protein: CASSPSRVGYQPQHF.

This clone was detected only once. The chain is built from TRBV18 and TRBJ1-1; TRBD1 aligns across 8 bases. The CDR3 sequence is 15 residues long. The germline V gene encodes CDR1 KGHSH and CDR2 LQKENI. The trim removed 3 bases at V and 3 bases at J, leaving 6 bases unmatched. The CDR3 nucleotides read TGTGCCAGCTCACCGGGTGCAGGGGGCGACACTGAAGCTTTCTTT. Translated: CASSPGAGGDTEAFF.

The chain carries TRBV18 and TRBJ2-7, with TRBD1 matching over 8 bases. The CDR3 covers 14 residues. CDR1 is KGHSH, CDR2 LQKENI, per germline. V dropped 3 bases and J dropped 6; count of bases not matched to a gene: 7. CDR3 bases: TGTGCCAGCTCACCTCGACAGGGGATTTCCGAGCAGTACTTC. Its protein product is CASSPRQGISEQYF.

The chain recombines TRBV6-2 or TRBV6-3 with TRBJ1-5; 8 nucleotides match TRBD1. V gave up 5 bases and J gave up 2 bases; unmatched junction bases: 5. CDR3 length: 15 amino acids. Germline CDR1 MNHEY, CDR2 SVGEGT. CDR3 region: CASSPPGQGNQPQHF. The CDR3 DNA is TGTGCCAGCAGTCCCCCGGGACAGGGCAATCAGCCCCAGCATTTT.

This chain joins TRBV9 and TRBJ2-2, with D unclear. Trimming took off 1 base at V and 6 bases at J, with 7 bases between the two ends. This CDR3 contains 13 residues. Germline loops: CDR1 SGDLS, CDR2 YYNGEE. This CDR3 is CASSVNSAGELFF. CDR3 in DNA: TGTGCCAGCAGCGTAAATTCTGCCGGGGAGCTGTTTTTT.

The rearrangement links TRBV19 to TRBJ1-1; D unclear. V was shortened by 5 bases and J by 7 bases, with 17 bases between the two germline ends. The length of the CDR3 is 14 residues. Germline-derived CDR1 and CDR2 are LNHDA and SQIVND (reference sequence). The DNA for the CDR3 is TGTGCCAGTAGTCCGACCCGACAAAATGTTGAAGCTTTCTTT. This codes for CASSPTRQNVEAFF. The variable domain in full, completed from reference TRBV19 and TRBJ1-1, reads DGGITQSPKYLFRKEGQNVTLSCEQNLNHDAMYWYRQDPGQGLRLIYYSQIVNDFQKGDIAEGYSVSREKKESFPLTVTSAQKNPTAFYLCASSPTRQNVEAFFGQGTRLTVV.

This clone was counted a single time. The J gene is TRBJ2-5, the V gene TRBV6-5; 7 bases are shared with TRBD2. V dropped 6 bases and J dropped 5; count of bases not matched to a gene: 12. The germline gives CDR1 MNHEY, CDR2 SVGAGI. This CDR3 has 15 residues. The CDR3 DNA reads TGTGCCAGCAGCAAAGGGCGGGAGCTGGTTGAGACCCAGTACTTC. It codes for CASSKGRELVETQYF.

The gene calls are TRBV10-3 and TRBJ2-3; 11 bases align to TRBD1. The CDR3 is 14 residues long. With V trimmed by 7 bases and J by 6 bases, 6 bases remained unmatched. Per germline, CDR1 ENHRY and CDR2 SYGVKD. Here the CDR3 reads CAITTGQGVDTQYF. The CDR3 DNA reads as TGTGCCATCACTACGGGACAGGGGGTGGATACGCAGTATTTT.

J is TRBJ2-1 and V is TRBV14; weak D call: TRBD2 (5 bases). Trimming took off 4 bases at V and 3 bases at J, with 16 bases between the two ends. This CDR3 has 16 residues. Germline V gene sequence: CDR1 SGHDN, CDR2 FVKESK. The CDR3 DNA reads TGTGCCAGCAGCCCGCGGCAGCGGAACCACTACAATGAGCAGTTCTTC. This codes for CASSPRQRNHYNEQFF.

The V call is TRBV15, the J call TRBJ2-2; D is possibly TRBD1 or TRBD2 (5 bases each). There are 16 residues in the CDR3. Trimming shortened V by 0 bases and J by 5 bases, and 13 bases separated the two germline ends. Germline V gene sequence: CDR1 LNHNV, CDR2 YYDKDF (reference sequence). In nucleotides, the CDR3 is TGTGCCACCAGCAGAGATCATTTGGGGGATACCGGGGAGCTGTTTTTT. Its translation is CATSRDHLGDTGELFF.

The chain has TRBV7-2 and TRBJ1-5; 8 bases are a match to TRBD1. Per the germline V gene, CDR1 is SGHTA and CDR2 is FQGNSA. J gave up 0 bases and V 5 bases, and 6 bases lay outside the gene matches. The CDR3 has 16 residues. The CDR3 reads CASSPGGRNSNQPQHF. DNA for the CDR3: TGTGCCAGCAGCCCAGGGGGCCGGAATAGCAATCAGCCCCAGCATTTT.

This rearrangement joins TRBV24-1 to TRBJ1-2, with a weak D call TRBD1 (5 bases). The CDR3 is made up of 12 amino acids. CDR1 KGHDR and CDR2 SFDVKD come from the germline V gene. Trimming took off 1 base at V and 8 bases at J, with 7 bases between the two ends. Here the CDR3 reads CATSDFGAGYTF. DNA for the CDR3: TGTGCCACCAGTGATTTCGGGGCAGGCTACACCTTC.

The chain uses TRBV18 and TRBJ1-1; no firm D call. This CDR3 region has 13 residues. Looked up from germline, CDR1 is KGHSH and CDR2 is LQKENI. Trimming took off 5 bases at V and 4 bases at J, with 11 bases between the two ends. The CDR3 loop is CASSGLDGTEAFF. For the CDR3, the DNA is TGTGCCAGCTCAGGCCTAGACGGCACTGAAGCTTTCTTT.

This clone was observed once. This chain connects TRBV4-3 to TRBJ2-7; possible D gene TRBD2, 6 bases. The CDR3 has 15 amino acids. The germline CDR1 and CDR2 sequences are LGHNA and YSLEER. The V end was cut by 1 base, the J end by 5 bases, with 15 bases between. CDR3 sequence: CASSQVYGSYHEQYF. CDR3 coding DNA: TGCGCCAGCAGCCAAGTTTACGGGAGCTACCACGAGCAGTACTTC.

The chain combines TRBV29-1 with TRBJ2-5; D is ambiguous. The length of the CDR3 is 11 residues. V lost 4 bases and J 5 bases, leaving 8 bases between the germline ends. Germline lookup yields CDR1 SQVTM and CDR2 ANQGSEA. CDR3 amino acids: CSVGFLETQYF. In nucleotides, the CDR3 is TGCAGCGTTGGCTTCTTGGAGACCCAGTACTTC. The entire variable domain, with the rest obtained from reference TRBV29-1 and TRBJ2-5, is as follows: SAVISQKPSRDICQRGTSLTIQCQVDSQVTMMFWYRQQPGQSLTLIATANQGSEATYESGFVIDKFPISRPNLTFSTLTVSNMSPEDSSIYLCSVGFLETQYFGPGTRLLVL.

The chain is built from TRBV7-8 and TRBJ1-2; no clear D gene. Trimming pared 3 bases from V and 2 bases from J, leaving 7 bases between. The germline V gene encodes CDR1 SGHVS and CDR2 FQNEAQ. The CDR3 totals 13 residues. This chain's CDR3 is CASSFDVNYGYTF. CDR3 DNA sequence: TGTGCCAGCAGCTTTGATGTCAACTATGGCTACACCTTC.

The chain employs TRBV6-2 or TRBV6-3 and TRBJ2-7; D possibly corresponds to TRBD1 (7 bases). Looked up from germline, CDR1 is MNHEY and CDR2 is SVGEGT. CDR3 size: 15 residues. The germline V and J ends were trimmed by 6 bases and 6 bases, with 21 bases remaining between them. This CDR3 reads CASSNRGGLFSEQYV. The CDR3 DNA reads TGTGCCAGCAGCAACAGGGGAGGTTTATTTAGCGAGCAGTACGTC.